Listed below are T cell receptor beta chains from one sample, sequenced in a study of cytomegalovirus exposure and HLA in healthy donors. Measured with immunoSEQ multiplex PCR; TCRdb has only the in-frame clones, and not every one. Here the sample spans approximately 73,000 clones, under 85% being singletons. The sequenced sample was PBMCs. These receptor sequences come from a woman between 40 and 55 years old in good health and CMV-seropositive. CDR3s include the opening cysteine and the closing phenylalanine or tryptophan. The D gene is left open where the match is weak. The size of a clone is reported for some rows only, either as once, few or many, or as a class for expanded clones.

j_gene: TRBJ1-2
d_gene: TRBD1
abundance: NA
v_gene: TRBV30
CDR3nt: TGTGCCTGGAGTGTATCAGGGGGCTATGGCTACACCTTC
CDR3aa: CAWSVSGGYGYTF

j_gene: TRBJ1-1
d_gene: TRBD1
abundance: NA
v_gene: TRBV25-1
CDR3nt: TGTGCCAGCAGTGAATCGGGACAGGGAACTGAAGCTTTCTTT
CDR3aa: CASSESGQGTEAFF

j_gene: TRBJ1-1
d_gene: TRBD1
abundance: NA
v_gene: TRBV27
CDR3nt: TGTGCCAGCAGAAGGACAGGCGGCACTGAAGCTTTCTTT
CDR3aa: CASRRTGGTEAFF

j_gene: TRBJ2-1
d_gene: TRBD1
abundance: NA
v_gene: TRBV7-9
CDR3nt: TGTGCCAGCAGCTTAGCTCCGGACAGGGTAGGTGAGCAGTTCTTC
CDR3aa: CASSLAPDRVGEQFF

j_gene: TRBJ1-5
d_gene: TRBD1
abundance: NA
v_gene: TRBV30
CDR3nt: TGTGCCTGGAGACAGGGGGTGGGCAATCAGCCCCAGCATTTT
CDR3aa: CAWRQGVGNQPQHF

j_gene: TRBJ1-2
d_gene: NA
abundance: NA
v_gene: TRBV30
CDR3nt: TGTGCCTGGACCTTTGCAGGGAACTATGGCTACACCTTC
CDR3aa: CAWTFAGNYGYTF

j_gene: TRBJ2-2
d_gene: NA
abundance: NA
v_gene: TRBV5-8
CDR3nt: TGTGCCAGCCACCGGGGCAGGGGCCCCCTCACCGGGGAGCTGTTTTTT
CDR3aa: CASHRGRGPLTGELFF

j_gene: TRBJ2-1
d_gene: TRBD2
abundance: NA
v_gene: TRBV11-2
CDR3nt: TGTGCCAGCAGCCTACTTACCGGGAGGCAAACCAATGAGCAGTTCTTC
CDR3aa: CASSLLTGRQTNEQFF

j_gene: TRBJ1-2
d_gene: TRBD1
abundance: NA
v_gene: TRBV5-1
CDR3nt: TGCGCCAGCAGCTTACCGGGACAGGGGCCGTCTGGCTACACCTTC
CDR3aa: CASSLPGQGPSGYTF

j_gene: TRBJ1-6
d_gene: TRBD1
abundance: NA
v_gene: TRBV5-6
CDR3nt: TGTGCCAGCAGCGCTTCACGAGGGGGCAGGTCACCCCTCCACTTT
CDR3aa: CASSASRGGRSPLHF

j_gene: TRBJ2-7
d_gene: TRBD2
abundance: NA
v_gene: TRBV6-6
CDR3nt: TGTGCCAGCAGTTTGTCCCCTAGCGGGGGGACCTACGAGCAGTACTTC
CDR3aa: CASSLSPSGGTYEQYF

j_gene: TRBJ2-7
d_gene: TRBD2
abundance: NA
v_gene: TRBV6-1
CDR3nt: TGTGCCAGCAGTGAAGCAGGCAGCGGGAGCTACGAGCAGTACTTC
CDR3aa: CASSEAGSGSYEQYF

j_gene: TRBJ1-2
d_gene: TRBD1
abundance: NA
v_gene: TRBV28
CDR3nt: TGTGCCAGCGCCGGGACAGGGGGAAACTATGGCTACACCTTC
CDR3aa: CASAGTGGNYGYTF

j_gene: TRBJ2-7
d_gene: TRBD2
abundance: NA
v_gene: TRBV4-1
CDR3nt: TGCGCCAGCAGCCAAGAAGCCTTGGGGCTAGCGGGGGGCTACGAGCAGTACTTC
CDR3aa: CASSQEALGLAGGYEQYF

j_gene: TRBJ2-7
d_gene: NA
abundance: NA
v_gene: TRBV6-1
CDR3nt: TGTGCCAGCAGTGAGGAGTCTTCCTACGAGCAGTACTTC
CDR3aa: CASSEESSYEQYF

j_gene: TRBJ2-3
d_gene: TRBD2
abundance: NA
v_gene: TRBV5-6
CDR3nt: TGTGCCAGCAGCTTGAAAAAGCGGGGGAGCGGGGATACGCAGTATTTT
CDR3aa: CASSLKKRGSGDTQYF

j_gene: TRBJ2-1
d_gene: TRBD2
abundance: NA
v_gene: TRBV29-1
CDR3nt: TGCAGCGTTCTCGGGACTAGCGGGGCCCAGAGCGGGGGAATCAGCTCCTACAATGAGCAGTTCTTC
CDR3aa: CSVLGTSGAQSGGISSYNEQFF

j_gene: TRBJ2-3
d_gene: NA
abundance: NA
v_gene: TRBV5-6
CDR3nt: TGTGCCAGCAGCGATAGAGGACTATGGTGGGATACGCAGTATTTT
CDR3aa: CASSDRGLWWDTQYF

j_gene: TRBJ1-3
d_gene: NA
abundance: few
v_gene: TRBV28
CDR3nt: TGTGCCAGCACAACAGGGAGCTCTGGAAACACCATATATTTT
CDR3aa: CASTTGSSGNTIYF

j_gene: TRBJ2-7
d_gene: TRBD1
abundance: NA
v_gene: TRBV6-5
CDR3nt: TGTGCCAGCAGTAGGGGGCTTGGCTACGAGCAGTACTTC
CDR3aa: CASSRGLGYEQYF

j_gene: TRBJ2-7
d_gene: NA
abundance: NA
v_gene: TRBV5-4
CDR3nt: TGTGCCAGCAGCTTATCTATCCACTCCTACGAGCAGTACTTC
CDR3aa: CASSLSIHSYEQYF

j_gene: TRBJ2-1
d_gene: TRBD2
abundance: NA
v_gene: TRBV6-1
CDR3nt: TGTGCCAGCAGTGATCAGCCTAGCGGGAGTCGGCATGAGCAGTTCTTC
CDR3aa: CASSDQPSGSRHEQFF

j_gene: TRBJ2-1
d_gene: NA
abundance: NA
v_gene: TRBV2
CDR3nt: TGTGCCAGCAGTGAAACAGCTAACAATGAGCAGTTCTTC
CDR3aa: CASSETANNEQFF

j_gene: TRBJ2-7
d_gene: TRBD2
abundance: NA
v_gene: TRBV5-4
CDR3nt: TGTGCCAGCAGCTTGGAACCGGGACTAGCGGGAGTTGAGCAGTACTTC
CDR3aa: CASSLEPGLAGVEQYF

j_gene: TRBJ1-2
d_gene: NA
abundance: NA
v_gene: TRBV6-1
CDR3nt: TGTGCCAGCAGTGAGTTCCTCCCCCATGGCTACACCTTC
CDR3aa: CASSEFLPHGYTF

j_gene: TRBJ2-3
d_gene: TRBD2
abundance: NA
v_gene: TRBV5-1
CDR3nt: TGCGCCAGCAGCTTTGGTGGGACTAGCGGGAGCCCTAGCACAGATACGCAGTATTTT
CDR3aa: CASSFGGTSGSPSTDTQYF

j_gene: TRBJ1-2
d_gene: NA
abundance: NA
v_gene: TRBV30
CDR3nt: TGTGCCTGGAGTGTCGTTCCGAGGGCCGGCTACACCTTC
CDR3aa: CAWSVVPRAGYTF

j_gene: TRBJ2-3
d_gene: NA
abundance: few
v_gene: TRBV14
CDR3nt: TGTGCCAGCAGTCCGACAGGCCTGAGCACAGATACGCAGTATTTT
CDR3aa: CASSPTGLSTDTQYF

j_gene: TRBJ2-2
d_gene: TRBD1
abundance: NA
v_gene: TRBV4-2
CDR3nt: TGTGCCAGCAGCCAAGGAAACAGGGGGCACACCGGGGAGCTGTTTTTT
CDR3aa: CASSQGNRGHTGELFF

j_gene: TRBJ2-7
d_gene: NA
abundance: NA
v_gene: TRBV27
CDR3nt: TGTGCCAGCAGTTTAATTATATTGCCAACCCTAAACGAGCAGTACTTC
CDR3aa: CASSLIILPTLNEQYF

j_gene: TRBJ2-3
d_gene: TRBD2
abundance: NA
v_gene: TRBV29-1
CDR3nt: TGCAGCGTCATAGCGGGGGGCAGCACAGATACGCAGTATTTT
CDR3aa: CSVIAGGSTDTQYF

j_gene: TRBJ1-5
d_gene: NA
abundance: NA
v_gene: TRBV2
CDR3nt: TGTGCCTCCCAGGGGTCGGCTACGAGCAATCAGCCCCAGCATTTT
CDR3aa: CASQGSATSNQPQHF

j_gene: TRBJ1-2
d_gene: NA
abundance: NA
v_gene: TRBV5-6
CDR3nt: TGTGCCAGCGAGGGGGGGACCGATCGCTACACCTTC
CDR3aa: CASEGGTDRYTF

j_gene: TRBJ1-1
d_gene: NA
abundance: NA
v_gene: TRBV6-5
CDR3nt: TGTGCCAGCAGTTACGCAGGGGCTGAAGCTTTCTTT
CDR3aa: CASSYAGAEAFF

j_gene: TRBJ2-2
d_gene: NA
abundance: once
v_gene: TRBV29-1
CDR3nt: TGCAGCGCCTCTTCGGGCGGGGAGCTGTTTTTT
CDR3aa: CSASSGGELFF

j_gene: TRBJ2-7
d_gene: NA
abundance: NA
v_gene: TRBV2
CDR3nt: TGTGCCAGCAGTACGGACGGGAACTACGAGCAGTACTTC
CDR3aa: CASSTDGNYEQYF

j_gene: TRBJ1-2
d_gene: TRBD1
abundance: NA
v_gene: TRBV7-8
CDR3nt: TGTGCCAGCAGTTGGGACAGGGGAGGCTATGGCTACACCTTC
CDR3aa: CASSWDRGGYGYTF

j_gene: TRBJ1-5
d_gene: NA
abundance: NA
v_gene: TRBV15
CDR3nt: TGTGCCACCAGCACGGGGGTGTATAGCAATCAGCCCCAGCATTTT
CDR3aa: CATSTGVYSNQPQHF

j_gene: TRBJ1-6
d_gene: NA
abundance: NA
v_gene: TRBV13
CDR3nt: TGTGCCAGCCGAGGCGGGCCCTATAATTCACCCCTCCACTTT
CDR3aa: CASRGGPYNSPLHF

j_gene: TRBJ1-5
d_gene: NA
abundance: NA
v_gene: TRBV28
CDR3nt: TGTGCCAGCAGCCCTTACCCCAGGAACAATCAGCCCCAGAATTTT
CDR3aa: CASSPYPRNNQPQNF

j_gene: TRBJ2-7
d_gene: NA
abundance: NA
v_gene: TRBV2
CDR3nt: TGTGCCAGCACGCCGGACAGTCTGTTGCCCGGGTACTTC
CDR3aa: CASTPDSLLPGYF

j_gene: TRBJ2-1
d_gene: TRBD1
abundance: NA
v_gene: TRBV6-6
CDR3nt: TGTGCCAGCAGTTACATGGACAGGGGGTTCAATGAGCAGTTCTTC
CDR3aa: CASSYMDRGFNEQFF

j_gene: TRBJ2-7
d_gene: TRBD2
abundance: NA
v_gene: TRBV9
CDR3nt: TGTGCCAGCAGCGTTTATAGCGGGGGGGCTTCAGACGAGCAGTACTTC
CDR3aa: CASSVYSGGASDEQYF

j_gene: TRBJ2-7
d_gene: TRBD1
abundance: NA
v_gene: TRBV6-1
CDR3nt: TGTGCCAGCAGTGAAGGGGGACAGAGAACCTACGAGCAGTACTTC
CDR3aa: CASSEGGQRTYEQYF

j_gene: TRBJ1-1
d_gene: NA
abundance: NA
v_gene: TRBV6-1
CDR3nt: TGTGCCAGCAGTGAAGCGCGGGGGAACACTGAAGCTTTCTTT
CDR3aa: CASSEARGNTEAFF

j_gene: TRBJ1-5
d_gene: NA
abundance: few
v_gene: TRBV7-2
CDR3nt: TGTGCCAGCAGCTCTACAGGGTATGGCAATCAGCCCCAGCATTTT
CDR3aa: CASSSTGYGNQPQHF

j_gene: TRBJ2-1
d_gene: NA
abundance: NA
v_gene: TRBV5-1
CDR3nt: TGCGCCAGCAGTGGCAGGGCCGCGTCGACATCATACAATGAGCAGTTCTTC
CDR3aa: CASSGRAASTSYNEQFF

j_gene: TRBJ2-2
d_gene: NA
abundance: NA
v_gene: TRBV5-1
CDR3nt: TGCGCCAGCAGGACAGGGAACACCGGGGAGCTGTTTTTT
CDR3aa: CASRTGNTGELFF

j_gene: TRBJ1-5
d_gene: TRBD1
abundance: NA
v_gene: TRBV30
CDR3nt: TGTGCCTGGAGTGGGACAGGTCATCAGCCCCAGCATTTT
CDR3aa: CAWSGTGHQPQHF

j_gene: TRBJ1-2
d_gene: TRBD1
abundance: NA
v_gene: TRBV6-5
CDR3nt: TGTGCCAGCAGGTCCGGACAGGACTATGGCTACACCTTC
CDR3aa: CASRSGQDYGYTF